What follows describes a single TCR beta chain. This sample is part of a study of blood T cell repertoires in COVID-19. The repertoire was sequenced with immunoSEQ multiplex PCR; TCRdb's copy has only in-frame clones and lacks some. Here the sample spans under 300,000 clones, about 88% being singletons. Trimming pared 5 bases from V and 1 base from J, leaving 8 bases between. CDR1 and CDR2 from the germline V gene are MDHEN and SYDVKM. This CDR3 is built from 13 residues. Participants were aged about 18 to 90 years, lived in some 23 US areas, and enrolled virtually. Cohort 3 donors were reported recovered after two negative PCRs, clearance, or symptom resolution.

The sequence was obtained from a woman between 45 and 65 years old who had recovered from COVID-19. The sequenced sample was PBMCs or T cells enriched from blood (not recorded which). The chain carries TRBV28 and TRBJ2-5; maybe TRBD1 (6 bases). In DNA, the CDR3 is TGTGCCAGCAGTCGACAGGTCCAAGAGACCCAGTACTTC. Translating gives CASSRQVQETQYF.